One sample yielded the 15 T cell receptor beta chains listed below, sequenced in a study of cytomegalovirus exposure and HLA in healthy donors. PCR was performed using 60 Vbeta and 13 Jbeta primers. Libraries were prepared by immunoSEQ multiplex PCR; TCRdb keeps only in-frame clonotypes and omits some of them. The sample includes approximately 100,000 clones, roughly three quarters seen only once; the top ten take more than 10%. Sequenced input: PBMCs. The receptors stem from a woman aged 40 to 50 in good health and CMV-seropositive.

This clone was counted between two and nine times. The rearrangement links TRBV27 to TRBJ1-5; 7 bases are a match to TRBD1. The germline V gene has CDR1 MNHEY and CDR2 SMNVEV (reference sequence). After removal of 5 bases from V and 7 bases from J, the junction contained 11 bases not matched to a gene. The CDR3 covers 15 residues. The CDR3 protein is CASSKKQGSGQPQHF. As DNA, the CDR3 is TGTGCCAGCAGTAAAAAACAGGGGAGTGGACAGCCCCAGCATTTT.

The V gene is TRBV27, the J gene TRBJ2-7, with 7 bases identical to TRBD1. Germline V gene data show CDR1 as MNHEY and CDR2 as SMNVEV (reference sequence). The junction had 7 bases not matched to a gene; V was cut back by 3 bases and J by 5 bases. This CDR3 comprises 14 residues. The CDR3 DNA follows: TGTGCCAGCAGTTTCCGGGACAGTCGAAACGAGCAGTACTTC. Encoded protein: CASSFRDSRNEQYF.

The rearrangement links TRBV5-1 to TRBJ2-1; 7 bases agree with TRBD2. The CDR3 totals 13 residues. The V gene end was trimmed by 0 bases and the J gene end by 12 bases; junction bases not matched to a gene: 6. Germline CDR1 SGHRS, CDR2 YFSETQ. The CDR3 DNA reads as TGCGCCAGCAGCTTGGCCCTGGCGGGGGTGCAGTTCTTC. Its protein product is CASSLALAGVQFF.

The chain employs TRBV2 and TRBJ2-1; 8 bases map to TRBD1. J gave up 6 bases and V 7 bases, and 8 bases lay outside the gene matches. The CDR3 loop spans 14 amino acids. Germline V lookup: CDR1 SNHLY, CDR2 FYNNEI. The CDR3 region has the DNA TGTGCCAGCAAGAGGACAGGGACCTCCAATGAGCAGTTCTTC. It is translated as CASKRTGTSNEQFF.

This clone was picked up one time. This chain joins TRBV7-6 and TRBJ1-6, with a tentative D call TRBD1 (6 bases). The CDR3 sequence is 13 residues long. Trimming shortened V by 9 bases and J by 8 bases, and 14 bases separated the two germline ends. In germline, CDR1 is SGHVS, CDR2 FNYEAQ. In nucleotides, the CDR3 is TGTGCCAGACCCTACAGGGTCGATTCACCCCTCCACTTT. This sequence encodes CARPYRVDSPLHF.

This chain uses TRBV5-1 with TRBJ2-3; a possible D gene is TRBD2 (6 bases). Between the trimmed V and J ends, which lost 0 bases and 0 bases, there was a span of 11 bases. The CDR3 covers 16 residues. CDR1 SGHRS and CDR2 YFSETQ come from the germline V gene. CDR3 protein: CASSLAGGASTDTQYF. The CDR3 DNA reads as TGCGCCAGCAGCTTGGCCGGCGGGGCTAGCACAGATACGCAGTATTTT. Supplemented by reference TRBV5-1 and TRBJ2-3, the full variable domain reads KAGVTQTPRYLIKTRGQQVTLSCSPISGHRSVSWYQQTPGQGLQFLFEYFSETQRNKGNFPGRFSGRQFSNSRSEMNVSTLELGDSALYLCASSLAGGASTDTQYFGPGTRLTVL.

The chain carries TRBV28 and TRBJ1-2, with TRBD1 identical over 7 bases. The CDR3 extends over 15 amino acids. V was pared by 7 bases and J by 8 bases, with 16 bases of the junction left unmatched. Germline CDR1 is MDHEN and CDR2 is SYDVKM. CDR3: CASNTQGFPSRGYTF. In DNA, the CDR3 is TGTGCCAGCAATACACAGGGGTTCCCCTCGAGGGGCTACACCTTC.

The chain employs TRBV18 and TRBJ1-5; the match to TRBD1 covers 8 bases. The CDR3 runs to 14 residues. CDR1 KGHSH and CDR2 LQKENI come from the germline V gene. With V trimmed by 5 bases and J by 9 bases, 9 bases remained unmatched. The CDR3 DNA reads as TGTGCCAGCTCAGCATCGGACAGGGTCCGGCCCCAGCATTTT. Translated, it gives CASSASDRVRPQHF.

The rearrangement uses TRBV29-1 and TRBJ1-2, with 8 bases identical to TRBD1. From germline, CDR1 is SQVTM and CDR2 ANQGSEA. The CDR3 loop spans 13 amino acids. The trim removed 3 bases at V and 10 bases at J, leaving 10 bases unmatched. This chain's CDR3 is CSVDRDRGGDYTF. The CDR3 DNA reads TGCAGCGTTGATCGCGACAGGGGTGGGGACTACACCTTC. The full variable domain, with the rest looked up from reference TRBV29-1 and TRBJ1-2, is SAVISQKPSRDICQRGTSLTIQCQVDSQVTMMFWYRQQPGQSLTLIATANQGSEATYESGFVIDKFPISRPNLTFSTLTVSNMSPEDSSIYLCSVDRDRGGDYTFGSGTRLTVV.

This clone was seen a few times. This chain links TRBV9 with TRBJ2-1; 8 nucleotides line up with TRBD2. V lost 0 bases, J lost 2 bases, and 1 base stayed unmatched. This CDR3 has 15 residues. Germline CDR1 reads SGDLS; CDR2 reads YYNGEE. The CDR3 here is CASSVAGGPYNEQFF. The CDR3 nucleotides are TGTGCCAGCAGCGTAGCGGGGGGGCCCTACAATGAGCAGTTCTTC.

V is TRBV5-4 and J is TRBJ1-2; TRBD1 aligns across 8 bases. With V trimmed by 5 bases and J by 8 bases, 8 bases remained unmatched. The germline V gene has CDR1 SGHNT and CDR2 YYREEE (reference sequence). The CDR3 length is 13 residues. This CDR3 is CASRADRGRGYTF. DNA of the CDR3: TGTGCCAGCAGGGCCGACAGGGGTCGGGGCTACACCTTC.

The V gene is TRBV5-1, the J gene TRBJ2-7, with TRBD2 identical over 8 bases. The CDR3 has 15 residues. Germline V gene data show CDR1 as SGHRS and CDR2 as YFSETQ. V was clipped by 4 bases and J by 3 bases; unmatched bases: 9. The CDR3 here is CASSPRTSGSYEQYF. For the CDR3, the DNA is TGCGCCAGCAGCCCCCGAACTAGCGGTAGCTACGAGCAGTACTTC.

This rearrangement joins TRBV5-1 to TRBJ1-4; maybe TRBD1 (5 bases). This CDR3 contains 14 residues. CDR1 SGHRS and CDR2 YFSETQ come from the germline V gene. Trimming stripped 4 bases from V and 7 bases from J, with 14 bases between. For the CDR3, the DNA is TGCGCCAGCAGCCCTGGGAGGGGTGGTGAAAAACTGTTTTTT. Its translation is CASSPGRGGEKLFF.

The chain's CDR3 is CASTDRSPPYTF. The CDR3 DNA reads as TGTGCCAGTACTGACAGGTCCCCACCCTACACCTTC. The chain has TRBV19 and TRBJ1-2, with D perhaps matching TRBD1 (6 bases). Germline V lookup: CDR1 LNHDA, CDR2 SQIVND (reference sequence). The CDR3 length is 12 residues. V was pared by 7 bases and J by 10 bases, with 16 bases between.

The chain links TRBV6-5 to TRBJ1-2; TRBD1 agrees at 8 bases. Unmatched junction bases numbered 7, after V lost 6 bases and J lost 4 bases. The germline V gene encodes CDR1 MNHEY and CDR2 SVGAGI. The CDR3 has 14 residues. The CDR3 DNA is TGTGCCAGCAGAAAGCAGGGGGCAGGCTATGGCTACACCTTC. Protein product: CASRKQGAGYGYTF.